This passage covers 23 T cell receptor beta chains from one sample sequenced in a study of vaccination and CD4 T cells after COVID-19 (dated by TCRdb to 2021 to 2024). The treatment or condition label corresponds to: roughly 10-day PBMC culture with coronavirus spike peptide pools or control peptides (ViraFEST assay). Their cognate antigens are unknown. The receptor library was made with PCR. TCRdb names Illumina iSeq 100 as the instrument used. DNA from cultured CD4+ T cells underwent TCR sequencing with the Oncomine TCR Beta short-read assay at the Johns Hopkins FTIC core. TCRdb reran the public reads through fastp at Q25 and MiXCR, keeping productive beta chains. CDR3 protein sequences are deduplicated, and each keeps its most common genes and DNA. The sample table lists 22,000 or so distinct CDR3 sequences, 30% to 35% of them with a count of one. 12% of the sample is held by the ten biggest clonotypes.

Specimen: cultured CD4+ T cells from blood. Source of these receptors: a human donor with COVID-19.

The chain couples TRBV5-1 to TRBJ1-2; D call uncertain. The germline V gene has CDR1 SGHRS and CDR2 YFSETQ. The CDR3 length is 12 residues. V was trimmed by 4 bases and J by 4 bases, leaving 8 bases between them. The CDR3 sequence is CASSPGPYGYTF. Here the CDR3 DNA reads TGCGCCAGCAGCCCCGGGCCCTATGGCTACACCTTC.

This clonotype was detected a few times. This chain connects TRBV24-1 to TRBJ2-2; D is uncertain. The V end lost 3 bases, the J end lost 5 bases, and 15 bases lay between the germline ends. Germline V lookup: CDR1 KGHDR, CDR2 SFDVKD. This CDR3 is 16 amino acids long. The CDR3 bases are TGTGCCACCAGTGATAGGCGGACCGCGACTACCGGGGAGCTGTTTTTT. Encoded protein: CATSDRRTATTGELFF.

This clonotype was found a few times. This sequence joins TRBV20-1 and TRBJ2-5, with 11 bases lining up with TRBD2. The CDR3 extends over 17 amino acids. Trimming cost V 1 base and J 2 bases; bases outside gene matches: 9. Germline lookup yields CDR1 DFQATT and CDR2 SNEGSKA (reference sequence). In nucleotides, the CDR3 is TGCAGTGCTAGAGGCTTCGTAGCGGGGGGGCCTCAAGAGACCCAGTACTTC. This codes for CSARGFVAGGPQETQYF.

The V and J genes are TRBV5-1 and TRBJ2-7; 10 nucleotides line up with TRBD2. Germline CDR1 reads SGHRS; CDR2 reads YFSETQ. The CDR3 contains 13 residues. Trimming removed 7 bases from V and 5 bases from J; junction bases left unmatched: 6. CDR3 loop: CASGLAGANEQYF. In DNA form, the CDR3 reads TGCGCCAGCGGGCTAGCGGGGGCCAACGAGCAGTACTTC. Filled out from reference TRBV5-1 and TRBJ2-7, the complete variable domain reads KAGVTQTPRYLIKTRGQQVTLSCSPISGHRSVSWYQQTPGQGLQFLFEYFSETQRNKGNFPGRFSGRQFSNSRSEMNVSTLELGDSALYLCASGLAGANEQYFGPGTRLTVT.

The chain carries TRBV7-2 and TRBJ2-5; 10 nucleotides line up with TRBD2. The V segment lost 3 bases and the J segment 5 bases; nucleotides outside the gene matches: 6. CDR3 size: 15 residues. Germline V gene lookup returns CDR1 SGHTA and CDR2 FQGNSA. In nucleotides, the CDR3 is TGTGCCAGCAGCTTGAAGCGGGGGGGCCTGGAGACCCAGTACTTC. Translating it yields CASSLKRGGLETQYF.

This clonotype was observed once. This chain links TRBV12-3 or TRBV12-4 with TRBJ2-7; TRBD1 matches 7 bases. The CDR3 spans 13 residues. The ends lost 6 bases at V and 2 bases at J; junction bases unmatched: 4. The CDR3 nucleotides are TGTGCCAGCAGCTTTACAGGGGCCTACGAGCAGTACTTC. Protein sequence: CASSFTGAYEQYF.

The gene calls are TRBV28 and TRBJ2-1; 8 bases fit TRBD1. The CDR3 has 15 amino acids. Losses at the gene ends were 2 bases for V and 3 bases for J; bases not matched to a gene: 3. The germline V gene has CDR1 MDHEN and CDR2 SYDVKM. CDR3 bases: TGTGCCAGCAGTTTAAACGGACAGGGCTACAATGAGCAGTTCTTC. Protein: CASSLNGQGYNEQFF. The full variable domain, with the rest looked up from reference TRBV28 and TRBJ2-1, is DVKVTQSSRYLVKRTGEKVFLECVQDMDHENMFWYRQDPGLGLRLIYFSYDVKMKEKGDIPEGYSVSREKKERFSLILESASTNQTSMYLCASSLNGQGYNEQFFGPGTRLTVL.

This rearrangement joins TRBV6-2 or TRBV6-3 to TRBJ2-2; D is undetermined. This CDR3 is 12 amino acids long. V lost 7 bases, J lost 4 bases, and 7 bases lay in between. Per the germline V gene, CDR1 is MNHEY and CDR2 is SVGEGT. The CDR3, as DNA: TGTGCCAGCACCCCGGGCACCGGGGAGCTGTTTTTT. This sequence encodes CASTPGTGELFF.

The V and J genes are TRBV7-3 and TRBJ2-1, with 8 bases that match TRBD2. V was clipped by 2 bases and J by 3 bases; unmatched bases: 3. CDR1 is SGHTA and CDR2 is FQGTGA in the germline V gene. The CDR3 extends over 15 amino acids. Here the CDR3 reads CASSLPGLGYNEQFF. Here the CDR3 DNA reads TGTGCCAGCAGCTTACCGGGACTAGGCTACAATGAGCAGTTCTTC.

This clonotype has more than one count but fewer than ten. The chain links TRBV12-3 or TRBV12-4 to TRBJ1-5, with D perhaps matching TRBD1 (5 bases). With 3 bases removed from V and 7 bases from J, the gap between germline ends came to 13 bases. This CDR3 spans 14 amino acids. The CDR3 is CASSLTAGMQPQHF. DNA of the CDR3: TGTGCCAGCAGTTTGACCGCAGGGATGCAGCCCCAGCATTTT.

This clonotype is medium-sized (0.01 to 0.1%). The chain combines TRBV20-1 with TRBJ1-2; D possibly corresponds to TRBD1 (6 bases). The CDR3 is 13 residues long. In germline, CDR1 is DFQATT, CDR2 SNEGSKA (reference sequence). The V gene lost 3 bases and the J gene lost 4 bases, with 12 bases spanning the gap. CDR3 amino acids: CSASDRRGYGYTF. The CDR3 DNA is TGCAGTGCTAGTGACAGGCGAGGCTATGGCTACACCTTC.

The CDR3 DNA sequence: TGTGCCAGCAGTTACTCCGGCGGGGGAAACTCCTACAATGAGCAGTTCTTC. Translating gives CASSYSGGGNSYNEQFF. This sequence joins TRBV6-5 and TRBJ2-1, with 7 nucleotides matching TRBD2. CDR1 and CDR2 from the germline V gene are MNHEY and SVGAGI. The V gene end was trimmed by 0 bases and the J gene end by 0 bases; junction bases not matched to a gene: 5. The length of the CDR3 is 17 residues.

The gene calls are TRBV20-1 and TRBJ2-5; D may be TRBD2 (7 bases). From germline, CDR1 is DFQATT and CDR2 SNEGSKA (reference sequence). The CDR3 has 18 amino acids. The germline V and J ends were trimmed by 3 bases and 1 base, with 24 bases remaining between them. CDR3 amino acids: CSARGGGSRGGPQETQYF. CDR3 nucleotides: TGCAGTGCTAGGGGTGGGGGAAGTCGCGGGGGCCCCCAAGAGACCCAGTACTTC.

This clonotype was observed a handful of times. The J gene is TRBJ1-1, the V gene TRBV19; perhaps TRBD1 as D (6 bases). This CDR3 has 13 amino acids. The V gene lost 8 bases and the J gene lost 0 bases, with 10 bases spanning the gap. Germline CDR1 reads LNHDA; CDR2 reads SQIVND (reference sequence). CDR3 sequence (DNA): TGTGCCAGTGCGGGACAAATGAACACTGAAGCTTTCTTT. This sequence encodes CASAGQMNTEAFF. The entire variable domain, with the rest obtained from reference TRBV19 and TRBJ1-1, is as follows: DGGITQSPKYLFRKEGQNVTLSCEQNLNHDAMYWYRQDPGQGLRLIYYSQIVNDFQKGDIAEGYSVSREKKESFPLTVTSAQKNPTAFYLCASAGQMNTEAFFGQGTRLTVV.

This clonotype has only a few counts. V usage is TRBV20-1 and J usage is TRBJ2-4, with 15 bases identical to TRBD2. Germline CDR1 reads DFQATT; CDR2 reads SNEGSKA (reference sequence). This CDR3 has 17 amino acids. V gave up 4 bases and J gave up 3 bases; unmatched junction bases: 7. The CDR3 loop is CSANSRTSGGVKNIQYF. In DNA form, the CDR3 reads TGCAGTGCTAACTCTCGGACTAGCGGGGGGGTCAAAAACATTCAGTACTTC.

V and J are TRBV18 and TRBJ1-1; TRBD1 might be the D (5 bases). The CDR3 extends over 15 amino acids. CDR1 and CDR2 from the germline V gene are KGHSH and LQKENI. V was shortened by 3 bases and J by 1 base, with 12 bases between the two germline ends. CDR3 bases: TGTGCCAGCTCACCGCAGGGTTGGGCGAACACTGAAGCTTTCTTT. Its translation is CASSPQGWANTEAFF.

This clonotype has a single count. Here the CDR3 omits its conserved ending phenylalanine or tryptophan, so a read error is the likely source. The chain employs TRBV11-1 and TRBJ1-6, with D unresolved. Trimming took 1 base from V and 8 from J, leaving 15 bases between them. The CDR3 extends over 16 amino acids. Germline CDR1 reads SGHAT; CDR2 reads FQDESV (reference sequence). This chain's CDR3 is CASSLGFEAPYSPLHL. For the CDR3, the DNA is TGTGCCAGCAGCTTAGGTTTTGAGGCTCCATATTCACCCCTCCACTTA.

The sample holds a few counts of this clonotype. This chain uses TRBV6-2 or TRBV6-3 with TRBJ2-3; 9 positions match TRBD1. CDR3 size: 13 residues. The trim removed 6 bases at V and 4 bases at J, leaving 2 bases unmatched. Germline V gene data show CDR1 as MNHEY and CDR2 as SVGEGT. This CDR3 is CASRRDRADTQYF. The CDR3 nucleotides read TGTGCCAGCAGGAGGGACAGGGCAGATACGCAGTATTTT.

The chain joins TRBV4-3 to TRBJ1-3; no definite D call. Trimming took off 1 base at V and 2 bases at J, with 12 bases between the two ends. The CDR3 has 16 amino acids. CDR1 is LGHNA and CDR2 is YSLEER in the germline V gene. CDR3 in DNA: TGCGCCAGCAGCCAAGCTCCCGGCCAGACTGGAAACACCATATATTTT. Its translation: CASSQAPGQTGNTIYF.

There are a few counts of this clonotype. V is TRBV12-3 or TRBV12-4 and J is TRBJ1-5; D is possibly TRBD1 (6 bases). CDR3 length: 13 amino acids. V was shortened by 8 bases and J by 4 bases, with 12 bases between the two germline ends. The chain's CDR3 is CASADRQNQPQHF. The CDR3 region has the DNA TGTGCCAGCGCGGACAGACAAAATCAGCCCCAGCATTTT.

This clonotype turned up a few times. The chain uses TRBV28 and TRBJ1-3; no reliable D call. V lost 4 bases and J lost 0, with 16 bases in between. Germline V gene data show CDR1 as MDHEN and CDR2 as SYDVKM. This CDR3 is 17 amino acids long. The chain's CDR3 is CASSSPSTGRSGNTIYF. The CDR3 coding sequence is TGTGCCAGCAGTTCTCCCTCTACCGGACGCTCTGGAAACACCATATATTTT. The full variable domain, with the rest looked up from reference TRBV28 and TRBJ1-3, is DVKVTQSSRYLVKRTGEKVFLECVQDMDHENMFWYRQDPGLGLRLIYFSYDVKMKEKGDIPEGYSVSREKKERFSLILESASTNQTSMYLCASSSPSTGRSGNTIYFGEGSWLTVV.

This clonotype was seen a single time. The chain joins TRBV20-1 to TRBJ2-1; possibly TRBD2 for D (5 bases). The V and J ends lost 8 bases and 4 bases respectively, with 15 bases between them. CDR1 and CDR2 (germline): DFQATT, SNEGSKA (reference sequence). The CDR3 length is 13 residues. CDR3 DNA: TGCAGTACCAGCGGAGAATTATACAATGAGCAGTTCTTC. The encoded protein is CSTSGELYNEQFF.

CDR3 nucleotides: TGTGCCAGCAGTGCAGCGGGGGGTGGGAATGAGCAGTTCTTC. It codes for CASSAAGGGNEQFF. The chain combines TRBV2 with TRBJ2-1; 9 bases agree with TRBD2. CDR1 is SNHLY and CDR2 is FYNNEI in the germline V gene. This CDR3 is built from 14 residues. The V gene end was trimmed by 4 bases and the J gene end by 7 bases; junction bases not matched to a gene: 5.